A single TCR beta chain is shown here with its context. The data originate from a study of radiotherapy plus CTLA-4 blockade in lung cancer. Here immunoSEQ multiplex PCR was the method, and the copy in TCRdb shows in-frame clones only, minus some. Among tens of thousands of clones listed, 55% to 75% were seen once. CDR1 is LGHNT and CDR2 is FRNRAP in the germline V gene. V trimming: 3 bases; J trimming: 8 bases; junction bases outside the gene matches: 7. The CDR3 length is 14 residues. The sample in question was peripheral blood, obtained from a patient treated with radiotherapy plus ipilimumab. The chain combines TRBV12-5 with TRBJ2-1; 7 bases are shared with TRBD2. The receptor's source is a human donor with non-small cell lung cancer who had stable disease on radiotherapy plus ipilimumab. The CDR3, as DNA: TGTGCTAGTGGTTTACGTGGGGGGGAGGATGAGCAGTTCTTC. Residues: CASGLRGGEDEQFF.